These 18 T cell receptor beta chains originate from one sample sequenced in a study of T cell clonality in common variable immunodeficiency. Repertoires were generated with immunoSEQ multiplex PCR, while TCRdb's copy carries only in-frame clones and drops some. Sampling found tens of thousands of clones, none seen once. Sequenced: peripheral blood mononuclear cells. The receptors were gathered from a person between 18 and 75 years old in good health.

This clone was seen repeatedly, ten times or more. This chain's CDR3 is CASSLGGHPYEQYF. CDR3 DNA (partial): TGTGCCAGCAGCTTGGGGGGACACCCCTACGAG. The chain is built from TRBV5-6 and TRBJ2-7, with D tentatively TRBD1 (6 bases). The CDR3 extends 3 residues past the end of the read, so its final part is completed from the germline J gene. The CDR3 loop spans 14 amino acids. Trimming cost V 0 bases and J 2 bases, with 9 bases left between them. Germline assignment: CDR1 SGHDT and CDR2 YYEEEE.

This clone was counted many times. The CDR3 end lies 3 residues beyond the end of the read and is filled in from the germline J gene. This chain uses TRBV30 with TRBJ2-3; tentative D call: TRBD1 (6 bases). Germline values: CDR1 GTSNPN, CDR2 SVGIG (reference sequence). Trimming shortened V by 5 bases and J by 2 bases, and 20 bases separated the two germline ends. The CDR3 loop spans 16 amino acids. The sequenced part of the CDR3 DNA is TGTGCCTGGGAACCCGACAGGCCTAAACTCACAGATACG. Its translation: CAWEPDRPKLTDT. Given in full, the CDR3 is CAWEPDRPKLTDTQYF.

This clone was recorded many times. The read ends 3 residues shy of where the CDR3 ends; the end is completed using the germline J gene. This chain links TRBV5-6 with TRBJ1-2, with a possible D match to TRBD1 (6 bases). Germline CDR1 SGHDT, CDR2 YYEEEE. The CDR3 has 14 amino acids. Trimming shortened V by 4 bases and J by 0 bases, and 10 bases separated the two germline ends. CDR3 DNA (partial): TGTGCCAGCAGCCACGACAGGACTAACTATGGC. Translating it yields CASSHDRTNYG. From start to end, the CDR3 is CASSHDRTNYGYTF.

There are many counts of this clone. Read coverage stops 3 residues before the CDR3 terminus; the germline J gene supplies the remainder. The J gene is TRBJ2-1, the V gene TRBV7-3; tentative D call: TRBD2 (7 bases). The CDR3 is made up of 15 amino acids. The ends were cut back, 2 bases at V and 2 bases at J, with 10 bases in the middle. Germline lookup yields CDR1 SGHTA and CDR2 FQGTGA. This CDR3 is CASSLGGGPYNEQFF. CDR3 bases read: TGTGCCAGCAGCTTAGGGGGGGGCCCCTACAATGAG.

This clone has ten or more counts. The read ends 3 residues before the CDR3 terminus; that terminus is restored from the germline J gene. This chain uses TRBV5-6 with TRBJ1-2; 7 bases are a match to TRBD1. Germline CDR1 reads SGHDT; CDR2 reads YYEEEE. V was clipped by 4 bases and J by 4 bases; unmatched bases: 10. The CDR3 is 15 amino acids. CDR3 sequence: CASSLTGENRYGYTF. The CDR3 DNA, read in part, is TGTGCCAGCAGCCTAACAGGGGAAAATCGCTATGGC.

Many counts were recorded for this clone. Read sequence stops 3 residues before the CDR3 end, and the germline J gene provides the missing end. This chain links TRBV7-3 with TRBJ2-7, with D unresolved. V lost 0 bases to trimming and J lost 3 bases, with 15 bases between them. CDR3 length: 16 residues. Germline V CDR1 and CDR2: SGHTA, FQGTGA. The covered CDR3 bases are TGTGCCAGCAGCTTAACAGGCAGCGTTCCAATCTACGAG. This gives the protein CASSLTGSVPIYE. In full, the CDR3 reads CASSLTGSVPIYEQYF. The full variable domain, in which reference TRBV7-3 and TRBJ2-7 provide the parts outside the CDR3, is GAGVSQTPSNKVTEKGKYVELRCDPISGHTALYWYRQSLGQGPEFLIYFQGTGAADDSGLPNDRFFAVRPEGSVSTLKIQRTERGDSAVYLCASSLTGSVPIYEQYFGPGTRLTVT.

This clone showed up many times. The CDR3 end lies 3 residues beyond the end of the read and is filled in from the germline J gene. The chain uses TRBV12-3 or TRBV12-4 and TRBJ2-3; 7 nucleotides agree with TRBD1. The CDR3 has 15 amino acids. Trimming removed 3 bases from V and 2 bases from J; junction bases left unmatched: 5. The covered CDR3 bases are TGTGCCAGCAGTTTTAGGGGACAGTTCACAGATACG. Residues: CASSFRGQFTDT. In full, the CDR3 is CASSFRGQFTDTQYF.

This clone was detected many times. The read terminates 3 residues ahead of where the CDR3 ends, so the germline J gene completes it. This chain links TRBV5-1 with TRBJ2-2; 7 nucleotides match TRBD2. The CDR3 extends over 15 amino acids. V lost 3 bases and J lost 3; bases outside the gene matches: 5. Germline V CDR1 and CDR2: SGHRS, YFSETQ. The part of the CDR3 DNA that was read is TGCGCCAGCAGCTCCACCCGGGGGGACACCGGGGAG. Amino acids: CASSSTRGDTGE. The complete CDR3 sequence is CASSSTRGDTGELFF.

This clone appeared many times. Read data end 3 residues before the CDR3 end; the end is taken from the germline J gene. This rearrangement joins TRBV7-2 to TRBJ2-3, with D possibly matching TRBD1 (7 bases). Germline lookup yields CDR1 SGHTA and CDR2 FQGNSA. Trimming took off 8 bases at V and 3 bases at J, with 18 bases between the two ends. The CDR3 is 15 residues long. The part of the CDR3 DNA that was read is TGTGCCAGCGTCCCTGGCAGGGGGAGGACAGATACG. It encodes CASVPGRGRTDT. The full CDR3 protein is CASVPGRGRTDTQYF.

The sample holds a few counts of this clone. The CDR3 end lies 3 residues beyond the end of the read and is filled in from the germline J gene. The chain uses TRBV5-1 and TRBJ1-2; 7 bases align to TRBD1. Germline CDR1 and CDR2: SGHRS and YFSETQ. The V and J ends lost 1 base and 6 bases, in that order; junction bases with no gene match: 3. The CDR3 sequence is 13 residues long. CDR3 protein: CASSLQGVNGYTF. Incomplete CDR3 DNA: TGCGCCAGCAGCTTGCAGGGGGTGAATGGC.

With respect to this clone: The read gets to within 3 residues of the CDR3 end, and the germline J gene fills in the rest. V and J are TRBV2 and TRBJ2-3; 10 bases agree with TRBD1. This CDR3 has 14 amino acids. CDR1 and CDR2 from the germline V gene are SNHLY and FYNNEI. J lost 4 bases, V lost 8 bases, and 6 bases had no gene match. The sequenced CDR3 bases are TGTGCCAGCGGGTGGGACAGGGGTGCAGATACG. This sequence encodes CASGWDRGADT. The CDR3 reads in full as CASGWDRGADTQYF.

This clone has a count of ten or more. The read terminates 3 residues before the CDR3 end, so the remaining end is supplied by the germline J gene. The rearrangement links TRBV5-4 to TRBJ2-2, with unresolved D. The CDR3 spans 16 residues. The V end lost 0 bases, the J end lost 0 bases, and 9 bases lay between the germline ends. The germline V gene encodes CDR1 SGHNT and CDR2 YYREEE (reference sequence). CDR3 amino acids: CASSLGADTNTGELFF. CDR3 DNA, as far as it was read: TGTGCCAGCAGCTTGGGTGCAGATACGAACACCGGGGAG. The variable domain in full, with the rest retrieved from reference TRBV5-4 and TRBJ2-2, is ETGVTQSPTHLIKTRGQQVTLRCSSQSGHNTVSWYQQALGQGPQFIFQYYREEENGRGNFPPRFSGLQFPNYSSELNVNALELDDSALYLCASSLGADTNTGELFFGEGSRLTVL.

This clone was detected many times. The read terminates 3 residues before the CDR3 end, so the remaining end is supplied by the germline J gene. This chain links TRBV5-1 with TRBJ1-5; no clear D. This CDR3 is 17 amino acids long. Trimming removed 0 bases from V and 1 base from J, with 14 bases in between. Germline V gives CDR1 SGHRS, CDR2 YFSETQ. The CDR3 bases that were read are TGCGCCAGCAGCTTGGGAAGCGGAGGAGGGAGCAATCAGCCC. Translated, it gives CASSLGSGGGSNQP. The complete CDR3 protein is CASSLGSGGGSNQPQHF.

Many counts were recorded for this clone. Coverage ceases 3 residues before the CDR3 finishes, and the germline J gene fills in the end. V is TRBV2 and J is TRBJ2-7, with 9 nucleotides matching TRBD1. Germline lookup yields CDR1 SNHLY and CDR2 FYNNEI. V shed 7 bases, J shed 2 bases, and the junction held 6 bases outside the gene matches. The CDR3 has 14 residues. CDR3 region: CASTWTGDTYEQYF. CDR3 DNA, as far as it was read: TGTGCCAGCACCTGGACAGGGGACACCTACGAG.

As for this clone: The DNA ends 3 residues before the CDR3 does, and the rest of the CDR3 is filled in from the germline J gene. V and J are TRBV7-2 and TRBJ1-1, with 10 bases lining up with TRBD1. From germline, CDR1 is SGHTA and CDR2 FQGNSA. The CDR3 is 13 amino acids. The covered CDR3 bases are TGTGCCAGCAGCTTGTGGACAGGGGGAAAA. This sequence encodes CASSLWTGGK. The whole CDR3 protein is CASSLWTGGKAFF.

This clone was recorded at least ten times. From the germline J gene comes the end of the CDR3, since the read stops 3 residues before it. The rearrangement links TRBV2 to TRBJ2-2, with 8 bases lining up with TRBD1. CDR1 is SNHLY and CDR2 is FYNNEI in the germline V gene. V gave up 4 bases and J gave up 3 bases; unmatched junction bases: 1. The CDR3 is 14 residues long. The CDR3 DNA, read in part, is TGTGCCAGCAGTGGACAGGGGCACACCGGGGAG. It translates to CASSGQGHTGE. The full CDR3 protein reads CASSGQGHTGELFF. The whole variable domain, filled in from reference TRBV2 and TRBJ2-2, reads EPEVTQTPSHQVTQMGQEVILRCVPISNHLYFYWYRQILGQKVEFLVSFYNNEISEKSEIFDDQFSVERPDGSNFTLKIRSTKLEDSAMYFCASSGQGHTGELFFGEGSRLTVL.

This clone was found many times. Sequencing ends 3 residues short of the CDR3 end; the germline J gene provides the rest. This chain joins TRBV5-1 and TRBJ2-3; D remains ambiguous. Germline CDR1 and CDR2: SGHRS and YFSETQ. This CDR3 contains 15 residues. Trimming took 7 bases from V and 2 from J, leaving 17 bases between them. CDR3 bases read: TGCGCCAGCTCCCTCCGTACTTTCCACACAGATACG. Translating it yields CASSLRTFHTDT. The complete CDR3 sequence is CASSLRTFHTDTQYF.

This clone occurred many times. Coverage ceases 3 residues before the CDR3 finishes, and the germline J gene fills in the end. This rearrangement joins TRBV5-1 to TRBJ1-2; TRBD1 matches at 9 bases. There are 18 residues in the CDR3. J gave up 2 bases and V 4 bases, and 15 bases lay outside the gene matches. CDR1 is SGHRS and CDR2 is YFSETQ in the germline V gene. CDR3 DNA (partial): TGCGCCAGCAGCCTAACCCTTCTTCCGGGACAGGGCAACTATGGC. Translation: CASSLTLLPGQGNYG. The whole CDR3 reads CASSLTLLPGQGNYGYTF.